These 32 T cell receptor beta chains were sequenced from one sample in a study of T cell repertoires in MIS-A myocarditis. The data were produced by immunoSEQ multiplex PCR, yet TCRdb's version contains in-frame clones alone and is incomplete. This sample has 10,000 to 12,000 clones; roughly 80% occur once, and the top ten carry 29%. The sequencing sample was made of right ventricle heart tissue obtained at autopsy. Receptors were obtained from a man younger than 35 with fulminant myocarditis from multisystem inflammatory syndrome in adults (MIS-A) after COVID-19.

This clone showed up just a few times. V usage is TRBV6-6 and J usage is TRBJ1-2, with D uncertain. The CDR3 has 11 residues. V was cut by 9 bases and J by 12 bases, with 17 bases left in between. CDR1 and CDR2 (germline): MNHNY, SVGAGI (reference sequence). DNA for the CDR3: TGTGCCAGTAGCCCGGGCCTCGTCCACACCTTC. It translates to CASSPGLVHTF.

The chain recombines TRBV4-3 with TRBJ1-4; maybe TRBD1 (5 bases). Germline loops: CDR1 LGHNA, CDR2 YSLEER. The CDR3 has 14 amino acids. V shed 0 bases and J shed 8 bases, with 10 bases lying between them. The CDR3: CASSQDRKGEKLFF. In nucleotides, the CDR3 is TGCGCCAGCAGCCAAGATCGTAAGGGGGAAAAACTGTTTTTT.

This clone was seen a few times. The CDR3 sequence is CASSPTGTGYYEQYF. CDR3 bases: TGTGCCAGCAGTCCAACCGGGACTGGTTACTACGAGCAGTACTTC. The chain couples TRBV27 to TRBJ2-7; possible D gene TRBD2, 6 bases. This CDR3 is built from 15 residues. V lost 5 bases to trimming and J lost 3 bases, with 17 bases between them. Looked up from germline, CDR1 is MNHEY and CDR2 is SMNVEV (reference sequence).

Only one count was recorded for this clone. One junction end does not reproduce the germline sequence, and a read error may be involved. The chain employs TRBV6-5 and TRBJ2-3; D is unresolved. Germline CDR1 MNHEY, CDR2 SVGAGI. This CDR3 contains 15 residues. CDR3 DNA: TGTGCCAGCAGTTACTCCAGCGAATTTACAGATACGCAATATTTT. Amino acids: CASSYSSEFTDTQYF.

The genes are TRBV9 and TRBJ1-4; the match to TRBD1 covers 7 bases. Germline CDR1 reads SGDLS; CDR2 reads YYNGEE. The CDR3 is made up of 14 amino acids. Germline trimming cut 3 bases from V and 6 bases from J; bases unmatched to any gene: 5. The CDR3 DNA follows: TGTGCCAGCAGCGGGCCGGGACAGCATGAAAAACTGTTTTTT. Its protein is CASSGPGQHEKLFF. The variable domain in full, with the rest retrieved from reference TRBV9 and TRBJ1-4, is DSGVTQTPKHLITATGQRVTLRCSPRSGDLSVYWYQQSLDQGLQFLIQYYNGEERAKGNILERFSAQQFPDLHSELNLSSLELGDSALYFCASSGPGQHEKLFFGSGTQLSVL.

The CDR3 is CASSLGDSSTDTQYF. The DNA of the CDR3 is TGCGCCAGCAGCTTGGGGGACAGTTCCACAGATACGCAGTATTTT. V and J are TRBV5-1 and TRBJ2-3, with 7 bases that match TRBD1. The J segment lost 2 bases and the V segment lost 0 bases, leaving 3 bases of the junction unmatched. CDR1 and CDR2 from the germline V gene are SGHRS and YFSETQ. The CDR3 covers 15 residues.

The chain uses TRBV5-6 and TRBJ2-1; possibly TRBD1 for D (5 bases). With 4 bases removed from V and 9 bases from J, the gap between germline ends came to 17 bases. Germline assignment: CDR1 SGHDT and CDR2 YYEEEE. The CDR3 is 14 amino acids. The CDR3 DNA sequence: TGTGCCAGCAGCCTGGGCGTCTTAGGGGCTGAGCAGTTCTTC. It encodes CASSLGVLGAEQFF.

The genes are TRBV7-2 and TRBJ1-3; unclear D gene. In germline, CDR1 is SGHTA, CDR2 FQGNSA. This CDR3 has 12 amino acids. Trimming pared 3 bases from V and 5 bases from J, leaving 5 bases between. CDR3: CASSLSRNTIYF. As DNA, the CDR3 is TGTGCCAGCAGCTTGTCTCGAAACACCATATATTTT.

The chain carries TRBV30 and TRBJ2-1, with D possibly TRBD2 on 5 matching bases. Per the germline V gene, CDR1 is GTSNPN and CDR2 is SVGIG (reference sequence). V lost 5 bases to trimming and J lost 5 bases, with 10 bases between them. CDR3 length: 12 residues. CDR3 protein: CAWVGSNNEQFF. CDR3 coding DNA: TGTGCCTGGGTAGGGAGCAACAATGAGCAGTTCTTC.

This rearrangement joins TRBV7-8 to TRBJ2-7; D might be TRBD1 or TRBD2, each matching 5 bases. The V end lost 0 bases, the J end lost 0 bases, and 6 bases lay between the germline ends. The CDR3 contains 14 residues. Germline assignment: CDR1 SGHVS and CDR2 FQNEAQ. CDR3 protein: CASSLAGTSYEQYF. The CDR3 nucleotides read TGTGCCAGCAGCTTAGCGGGGACCTCCTACGAGCAGTACTTC.

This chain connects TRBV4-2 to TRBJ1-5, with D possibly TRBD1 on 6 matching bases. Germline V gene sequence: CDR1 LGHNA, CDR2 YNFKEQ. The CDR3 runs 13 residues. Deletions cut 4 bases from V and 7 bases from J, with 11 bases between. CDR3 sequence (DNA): TGTGCCAGCAGCCTTCGAGGGGGGCAGCCCCAGCATTTT. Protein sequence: CASSLRGGQPQHF.

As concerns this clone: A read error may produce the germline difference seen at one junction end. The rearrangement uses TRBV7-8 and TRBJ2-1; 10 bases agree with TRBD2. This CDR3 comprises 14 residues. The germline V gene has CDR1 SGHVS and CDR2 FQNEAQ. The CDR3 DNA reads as TGTGCCAGCAGCCTAGCGGGGGACTACAATGAGCAGTTCTTC. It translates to CASSLAGDYNEQFF. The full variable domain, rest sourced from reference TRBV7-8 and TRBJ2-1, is GAGVSQSPRYKVAKRGQDVALRCDPISGHVSLFWYQQALGQGPEFLTYFQNEAQLDKSGLPSDRFFAERPEGSVSTLKIQRTQQEDSAVYLCASSLAGDYNEQFFGPGTRLTVL.

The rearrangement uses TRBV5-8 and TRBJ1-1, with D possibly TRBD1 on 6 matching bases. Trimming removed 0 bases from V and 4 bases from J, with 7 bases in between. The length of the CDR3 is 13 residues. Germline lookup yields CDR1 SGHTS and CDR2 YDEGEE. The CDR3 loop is CASSLGTVTEAFF. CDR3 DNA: TGTGCCAGCAGCTTGGGGACAGTCACTGAAGCTTTCTTT.

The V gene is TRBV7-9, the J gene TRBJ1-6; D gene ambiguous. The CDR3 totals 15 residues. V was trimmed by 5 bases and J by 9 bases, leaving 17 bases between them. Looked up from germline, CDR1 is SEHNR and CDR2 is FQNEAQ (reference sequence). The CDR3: CASSPLTSSGSPLHF. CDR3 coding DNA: TGTGCCAGCAGCCCTTTGACGTCATCCGGTTCACCCCTCCACTTT.

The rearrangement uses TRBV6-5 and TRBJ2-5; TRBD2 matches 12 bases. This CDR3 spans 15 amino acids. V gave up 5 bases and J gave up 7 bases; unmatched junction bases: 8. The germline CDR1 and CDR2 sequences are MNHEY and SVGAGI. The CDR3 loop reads CASSPTSGRFPTQYF. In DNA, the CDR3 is TGTGCCAGCAGTCCAACTAGCGGGAGGTTTCCGACCCAGTACTTC.

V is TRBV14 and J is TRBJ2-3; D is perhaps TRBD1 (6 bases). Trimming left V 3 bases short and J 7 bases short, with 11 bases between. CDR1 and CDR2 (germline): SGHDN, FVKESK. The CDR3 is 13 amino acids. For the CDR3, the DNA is TGTGCCAGCAGCCAGGGGGCTGGAAATACGCAGTATTTT. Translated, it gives CASSQGAGNTQYF.

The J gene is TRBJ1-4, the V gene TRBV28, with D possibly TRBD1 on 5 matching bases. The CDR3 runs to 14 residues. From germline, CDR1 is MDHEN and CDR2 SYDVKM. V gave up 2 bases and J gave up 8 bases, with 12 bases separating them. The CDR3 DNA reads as TGTGCCAGCAGTTTAGTGGGGCAGAACGAAAAACTGTTTTTT. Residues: CASSLVGQNEKLFF.

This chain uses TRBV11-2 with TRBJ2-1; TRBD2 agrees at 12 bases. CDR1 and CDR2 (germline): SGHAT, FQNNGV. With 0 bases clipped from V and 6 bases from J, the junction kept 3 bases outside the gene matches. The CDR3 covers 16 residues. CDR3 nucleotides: TGTGCCAGCAGCTTAGAGCGACTAGCGGGGGTCAATGAGCAGTTCTTC. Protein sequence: CASSLERLAGVNEQFF.

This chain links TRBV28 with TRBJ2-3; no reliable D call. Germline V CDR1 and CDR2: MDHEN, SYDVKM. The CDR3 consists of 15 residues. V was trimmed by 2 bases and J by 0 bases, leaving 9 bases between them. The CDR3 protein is CASSLGSFSTDTQYF. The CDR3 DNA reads TGTGCCAGCAGTTTAGGTTCTTTTAGCACAGATACGCAGTATTTT.

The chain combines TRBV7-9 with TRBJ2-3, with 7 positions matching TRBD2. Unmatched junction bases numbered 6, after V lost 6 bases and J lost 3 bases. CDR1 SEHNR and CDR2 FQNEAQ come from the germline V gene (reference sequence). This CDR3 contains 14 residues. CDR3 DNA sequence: TGTGCCAGCAGTGGGGAGGGCCGGACAGATACGCAGTATTTT. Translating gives CASSGEGRTDTQYF.

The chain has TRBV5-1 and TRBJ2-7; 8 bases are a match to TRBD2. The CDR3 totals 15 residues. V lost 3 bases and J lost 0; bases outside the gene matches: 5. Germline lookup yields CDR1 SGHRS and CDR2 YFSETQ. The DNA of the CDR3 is TGCGCCAGCAGCTGGGAGCGGGAGACCTCCTACGAGCAGTACTTC. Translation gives CASSWERETSYEQYF.

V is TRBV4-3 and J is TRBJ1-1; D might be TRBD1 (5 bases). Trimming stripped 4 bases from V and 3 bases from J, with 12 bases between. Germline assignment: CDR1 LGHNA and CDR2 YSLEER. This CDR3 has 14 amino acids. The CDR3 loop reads CASSPREGDTEAFF. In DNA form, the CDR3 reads TGCGCCAGCAGCCCAAGGGAAGGGGACACTGAAGCTTTCTTT.

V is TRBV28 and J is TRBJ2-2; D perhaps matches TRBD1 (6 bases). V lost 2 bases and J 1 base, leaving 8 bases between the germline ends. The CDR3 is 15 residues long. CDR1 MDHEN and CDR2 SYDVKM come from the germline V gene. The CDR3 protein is CASSLIGGNTGELFF. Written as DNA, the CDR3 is TGTGCCAGCAGTTTAATAGGGGGGAACACCGGGGAGCTGTTTTTT. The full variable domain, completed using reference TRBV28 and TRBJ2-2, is DVKVTQSSRYLVKRTGEKVFLECVQDMDHENMFWYRQDPGLGLRLIYFSYDVKMKEKGDIPEGYSVSREKKERFSLILESASTNQTSMYLCASSLIGGNTGELFFGEGSRLTVL.

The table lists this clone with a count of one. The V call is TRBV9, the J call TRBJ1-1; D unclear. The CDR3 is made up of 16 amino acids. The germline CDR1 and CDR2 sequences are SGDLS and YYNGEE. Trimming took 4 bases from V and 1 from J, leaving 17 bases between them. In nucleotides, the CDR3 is TGTGCCAGCAGCCCGAGGCGTGCGGGAAGGAACACTGAAGCTTTCTTT. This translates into CASSPRRAGRNTEAFF.

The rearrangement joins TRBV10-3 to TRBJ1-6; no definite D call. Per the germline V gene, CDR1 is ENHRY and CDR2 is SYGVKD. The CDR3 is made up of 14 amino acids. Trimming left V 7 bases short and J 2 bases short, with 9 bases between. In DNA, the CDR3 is TGTGCCATCACAGTGGACCCCTATAATTCACCCCTCCACTTT. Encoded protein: CAITVDPYNSPLHF.

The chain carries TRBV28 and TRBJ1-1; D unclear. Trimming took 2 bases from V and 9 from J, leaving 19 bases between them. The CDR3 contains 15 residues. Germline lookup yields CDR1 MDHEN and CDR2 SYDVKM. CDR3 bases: TGTGCCAGCAGTTTAGGATCTTGGAGGCCGGATAAAGCTTTCTTT. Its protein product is CASSLGSWRPDKAFF. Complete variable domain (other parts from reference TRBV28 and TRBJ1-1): DVKVTQSSRYLVKRTGEKVFLECVQDMDHENMFWYRQDPGLGLRLIYFSYDVKMKEKGDIPEGYSVSREKKERFSLILESASTNQTSMYLCASSLGSWRPDKAFFGQGTRLTVV.

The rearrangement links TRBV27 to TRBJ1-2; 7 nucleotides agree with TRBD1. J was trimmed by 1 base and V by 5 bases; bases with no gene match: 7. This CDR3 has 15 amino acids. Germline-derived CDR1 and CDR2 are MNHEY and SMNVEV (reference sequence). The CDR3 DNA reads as TGTGCCAGCAGTAGCTTGGGACAGCATAACTATGGCTACACCTTC. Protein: CASSSLGQHNYGYTF.

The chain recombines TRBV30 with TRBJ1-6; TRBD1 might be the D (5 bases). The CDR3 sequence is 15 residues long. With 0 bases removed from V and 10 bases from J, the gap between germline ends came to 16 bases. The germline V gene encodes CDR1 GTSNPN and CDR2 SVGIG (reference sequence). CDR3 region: CAWSVGTGTWSPLHF. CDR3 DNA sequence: TGTGCCTGGAGTGTAGGAACAGGAACCTGGTCACCCCTCCACTTT.

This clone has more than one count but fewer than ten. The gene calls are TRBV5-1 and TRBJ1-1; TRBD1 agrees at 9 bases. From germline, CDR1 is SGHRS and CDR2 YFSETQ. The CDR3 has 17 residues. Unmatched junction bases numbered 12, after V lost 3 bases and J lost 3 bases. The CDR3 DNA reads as TGCGCCAGCAGCTGGGACAGGGAGAGGTTGGGGTACACTGAAGCTTTCTTT. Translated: CASSWDRERLGYTEAFF.

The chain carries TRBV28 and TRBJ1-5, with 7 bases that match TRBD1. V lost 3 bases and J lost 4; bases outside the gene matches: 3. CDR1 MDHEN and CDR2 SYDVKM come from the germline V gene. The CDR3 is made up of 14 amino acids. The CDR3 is CASSFGTENQPQHF. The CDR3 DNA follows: TGTGCCAGCAGTTTTGGGACAGAGAATCAGCCCCAGCATTTT.

The CDR3 region has the DNA TGTGCCAGCAGCCAAGCCGGGGGCACTGAAGCTTTCTTT. Residues: CASSQAGGTEAFF. The chain is built from TRBV3-1 (or the pseudogene TRBV3-2) and TRBJ1-1; D possibly corresponds to TRBD1 (5 bases). CDR1 is LGHDT and CDR2 is YNNKEL in the germline V gene (reference sequence). V was pared by 1 base and J by 4 bases, with 7 bases between. The CDR3 sequence is 13 residues long.

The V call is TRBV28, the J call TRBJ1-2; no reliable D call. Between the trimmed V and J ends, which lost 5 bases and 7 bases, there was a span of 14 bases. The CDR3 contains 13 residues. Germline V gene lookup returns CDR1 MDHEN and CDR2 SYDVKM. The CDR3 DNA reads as TGTGCCAGCAGTACCTATGGATCGCCTGGCTACACCTTC. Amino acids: CASSTYGSPGYTF.